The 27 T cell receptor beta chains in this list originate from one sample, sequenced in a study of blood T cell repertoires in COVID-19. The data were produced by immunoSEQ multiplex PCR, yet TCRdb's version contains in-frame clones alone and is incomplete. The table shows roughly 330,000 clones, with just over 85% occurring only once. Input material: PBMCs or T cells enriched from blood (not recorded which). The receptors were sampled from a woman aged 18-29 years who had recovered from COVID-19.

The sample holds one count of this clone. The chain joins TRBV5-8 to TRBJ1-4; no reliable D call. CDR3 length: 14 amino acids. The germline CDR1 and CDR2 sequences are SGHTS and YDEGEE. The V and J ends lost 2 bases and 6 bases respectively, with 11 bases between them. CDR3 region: CASSFHSKDEKLFF. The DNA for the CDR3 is TGTGCCAGCAGCTTCCACAGTAAGGATGAAAAACTGTTTTTT.

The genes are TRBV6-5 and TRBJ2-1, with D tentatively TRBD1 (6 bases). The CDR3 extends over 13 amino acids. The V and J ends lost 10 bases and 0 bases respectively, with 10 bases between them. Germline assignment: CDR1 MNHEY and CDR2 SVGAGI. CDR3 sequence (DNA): TGTGCCACTGAGGACAGCTCCTACAATGAGCAGTTCTTC. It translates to CATEDSSYNEQFF.

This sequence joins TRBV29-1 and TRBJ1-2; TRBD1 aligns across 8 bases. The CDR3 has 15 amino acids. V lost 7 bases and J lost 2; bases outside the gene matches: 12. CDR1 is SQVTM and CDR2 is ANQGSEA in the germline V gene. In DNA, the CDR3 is TGCAGCGCCGCTGTGACAGGGGCCGGAAACTATGGCTACACCTTC. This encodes CSAAVTGAGNYGYTF. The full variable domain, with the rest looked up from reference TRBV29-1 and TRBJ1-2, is SAVISQKPSRDICQRGTSLTIQCQVDSQVTMMFWYRQQPGQSLTLIATANQGSEATYESGFVIDKFPISRPNLTFSTLTVSNMSPEDSSIYLCSAAVTGAGNYGYTFGSGTRLTVV.

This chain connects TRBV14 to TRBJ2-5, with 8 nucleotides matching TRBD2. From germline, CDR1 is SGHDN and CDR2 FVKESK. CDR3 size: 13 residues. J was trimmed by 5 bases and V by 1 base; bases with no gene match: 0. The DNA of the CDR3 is TGTGCCAGCAGCCAAGCGGGAGGGGAGACCCAGTACTTC. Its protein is CASSQAGGETQYF.

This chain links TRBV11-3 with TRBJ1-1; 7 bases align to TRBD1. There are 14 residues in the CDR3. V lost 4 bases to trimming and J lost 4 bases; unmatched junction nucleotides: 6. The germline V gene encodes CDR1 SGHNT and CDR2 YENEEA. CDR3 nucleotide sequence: TGTGCCAGCAGCTATGGCAACAGGGGCACTGAAGCTTTCTTT. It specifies CASSYGNRGTEAFF.

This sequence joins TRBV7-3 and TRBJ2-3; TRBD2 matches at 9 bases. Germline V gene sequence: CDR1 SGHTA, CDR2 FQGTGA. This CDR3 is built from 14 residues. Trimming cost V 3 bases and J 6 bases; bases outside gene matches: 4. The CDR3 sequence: CASSFGSGSDTQYF. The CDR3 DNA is TGTGCCAGCAGCTTTGGTAGCGGGAGTGATACGCAGTATTTT.

In DNA form, the CDR3 reads TGTGCCAGCAGGACTAGCGGGGGGGCCCCCTACGAGCAGTACTTC. Translation gives CASRTSGGAPYEQYF. The chain couples TRBV2 to TRBJ2-7, with 14 bases fitting TRBD2. The CDR3 runs 15 residues. The ends lost 6 bases at V and 2 bases at J; junction bases unmatched: 3. Germline loops: CDR1 SNHLY, CDR2 FYNNEI. Using reference TRBV2 and TRBJ2-7 for the parts outside the CDR3, the full variable domain is EPEVTQTPSHQVTQMGQEVILRCVPISNHLYFYWYRQILGQKVEFLVSFYNNEISEKSEIFDDQFSVERPDGSNFTLKIRSTKLEDSAMYFCASRTSGGAPYEQYFGPGTRLTVT.

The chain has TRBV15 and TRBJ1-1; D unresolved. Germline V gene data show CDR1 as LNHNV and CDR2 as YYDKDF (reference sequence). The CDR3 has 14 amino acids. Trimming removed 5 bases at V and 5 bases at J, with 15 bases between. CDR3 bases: TGTGCCACCAGCTCCCAAGCAGGAGGTACTGAAGCTTTCTTT. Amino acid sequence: CATSSQAGGTEAFF.

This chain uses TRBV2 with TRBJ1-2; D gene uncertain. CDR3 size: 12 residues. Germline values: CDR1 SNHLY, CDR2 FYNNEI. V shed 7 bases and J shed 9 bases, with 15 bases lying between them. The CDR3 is CASTGIPGSYTF. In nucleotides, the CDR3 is TGTGCCAGCACTGGGATCCCCGGGAGCTACACCTTC. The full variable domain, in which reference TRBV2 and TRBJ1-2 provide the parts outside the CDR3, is EPEVTQTPSHQVTQMGQEVILRCVPISNHLYFYWYRQILGQKVEFLVSFYNNEISEKSEIFDDQFSVERPDGSNFTLKIRSTKLEDSAMYFCASTGIPGSYTFGSGTRLTVV.

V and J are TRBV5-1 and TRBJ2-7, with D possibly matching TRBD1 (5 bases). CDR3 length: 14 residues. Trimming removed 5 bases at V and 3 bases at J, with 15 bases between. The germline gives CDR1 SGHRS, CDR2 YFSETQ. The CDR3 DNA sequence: TGCGCCAGCAGGGAACAGGCCACTAACTACGAGCAGTACTTC. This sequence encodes CASREQATNYEQYF.

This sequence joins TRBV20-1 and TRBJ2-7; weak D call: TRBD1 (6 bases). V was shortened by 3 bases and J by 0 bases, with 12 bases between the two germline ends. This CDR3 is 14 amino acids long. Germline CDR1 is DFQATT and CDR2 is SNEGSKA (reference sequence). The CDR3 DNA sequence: TGCAGTGCTAGTTCCGGGACAAACTCCTACGAGCAGTACTTC. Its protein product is CSASSGTNSYEQYF.

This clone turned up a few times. The CDR3 here is CASSLSQGISGNTIYF. The CDR3 DNA sequence: TGTGCCAGCAGCTTAAGCCAGGGAATCTCTGGAAACACCATATATTTT. The rearrangement links TRBV7-3 to TRBJ1-3; D possibly corresponds to TRBD1 (5 bases). Germline V lookup: CDR1 SGHTA, CDR2 FQGTGA. Trimming removed 1 base from V and 0 bases from J, with 10 bases in between. The length of the CDR3 is 16 residues.

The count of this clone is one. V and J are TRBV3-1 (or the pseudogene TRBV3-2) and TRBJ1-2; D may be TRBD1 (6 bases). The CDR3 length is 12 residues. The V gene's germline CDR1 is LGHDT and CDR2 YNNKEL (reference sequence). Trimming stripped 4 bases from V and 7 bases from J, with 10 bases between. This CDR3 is CASSLFRGGYTF. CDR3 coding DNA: TGTGCCAGCAGCCTTTTCAGGGGTGGCTACACCTTC.

The CDR3 DNA reads as TGTGCCTGGAGGGGCCGCAGACAGGGGGCTTACGAGCAGTACTTC. Translating it yields CAWRGRRQGAYEQYF. The chain has TRBV30 and TRBJ2-7, with 10 bases lining up with TRBD1. CDR3 size: 15 residues. V was clipped by 3 bases and J by 4 bases; unmatched bases: 9. CDR1 is GTSNPN, CDR2 SVGIG, per germline (reference sequence).

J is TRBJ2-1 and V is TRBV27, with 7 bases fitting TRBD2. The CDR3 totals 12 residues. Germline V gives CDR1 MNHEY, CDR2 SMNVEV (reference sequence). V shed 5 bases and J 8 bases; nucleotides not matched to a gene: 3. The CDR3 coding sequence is TGTGCCAGCAGTGGGCTAGCGGATGAGCAGTTCTTC. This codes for CASSGLADEQFF.

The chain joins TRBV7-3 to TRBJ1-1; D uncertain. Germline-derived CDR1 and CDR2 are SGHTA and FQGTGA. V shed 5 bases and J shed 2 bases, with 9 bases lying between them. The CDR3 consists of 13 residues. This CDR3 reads CASSLGFNTEAFF. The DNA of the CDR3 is TGTGCCAGCAGCCTAGGATTTAACACTGAAGCTTTCTTT.

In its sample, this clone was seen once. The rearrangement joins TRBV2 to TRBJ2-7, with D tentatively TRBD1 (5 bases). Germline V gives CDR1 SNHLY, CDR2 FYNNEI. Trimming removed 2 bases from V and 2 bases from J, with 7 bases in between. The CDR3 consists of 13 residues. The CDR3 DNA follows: TGTGCCAGCAGTGAACAGGGCCCCTACGAGCAGTACTTC. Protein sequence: CASSEQGPYEQYF.

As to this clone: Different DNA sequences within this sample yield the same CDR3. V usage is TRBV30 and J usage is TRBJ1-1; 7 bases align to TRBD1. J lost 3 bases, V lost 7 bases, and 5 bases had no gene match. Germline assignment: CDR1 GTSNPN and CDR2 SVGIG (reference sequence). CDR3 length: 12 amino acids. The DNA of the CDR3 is TGTGCCTACAACAGGGGTTACACTGAAGCTTTCTTT. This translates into CAYNRGYTEAFF.

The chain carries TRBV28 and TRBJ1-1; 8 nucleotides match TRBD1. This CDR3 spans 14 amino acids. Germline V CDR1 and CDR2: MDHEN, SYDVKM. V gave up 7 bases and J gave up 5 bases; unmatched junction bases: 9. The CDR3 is CASTPGQGGTEAFF. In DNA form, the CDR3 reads TGTGCCAGCACACCCGGACAGGGAGGGACTGAAGCTTTCTTT.

Written as DNA, the CDR3 is TGTGCCAGCAGTCTTCCCGGGTCACCCACTGAAGCTTTCTTT. Amino acid sequence: CASSLPGSPTEAFF. The rearrangement joins TRBV27 to TRBJ1-1; D is undetermined. Germline V CDR1 and CDR2: MNHEY, SMNVEV (reference sequence). V was trimmed by 5 bases and J by 4 bases, leaving 14 bases between them. This CDR3 region has 14 residues.

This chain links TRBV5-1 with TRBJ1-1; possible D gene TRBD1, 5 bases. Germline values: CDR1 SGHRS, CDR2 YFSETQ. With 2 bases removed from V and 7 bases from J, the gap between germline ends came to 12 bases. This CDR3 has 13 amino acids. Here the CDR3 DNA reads TGCGCCAGCAGCTTAGATACGACAGTTGAAGCTTTCTTT. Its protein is CASSLDTTVEAFF. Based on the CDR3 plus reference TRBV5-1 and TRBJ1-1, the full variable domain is KAGVTQTPRYLIKTRGQQVTLSCSPISGHRSVSWYQQTPGQGLQFLFEYFSETQRNKGNFPGRFSGRQFSNSRSEMNVSTLELGDSALYLCASSLDTTVEAFFGQGTRLTVV.

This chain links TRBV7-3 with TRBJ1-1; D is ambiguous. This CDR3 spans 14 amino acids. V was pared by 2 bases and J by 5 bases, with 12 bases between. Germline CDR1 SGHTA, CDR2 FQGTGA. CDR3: CASSLSFGETEAFF. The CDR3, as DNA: TGTGCCAGCAGCTTATCTTTTGGGGAGACTGAAGCTTTCTTT.

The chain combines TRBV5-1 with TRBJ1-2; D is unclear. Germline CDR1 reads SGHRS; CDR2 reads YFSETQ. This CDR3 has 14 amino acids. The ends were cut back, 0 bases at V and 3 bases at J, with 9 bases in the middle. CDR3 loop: CASSLESHYYGYTF. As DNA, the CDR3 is TGCGCCAGCAGCTTGGAGAGTCATTACTATGGCTACACCTTC.

The DNA for the CDR3 is TGCAGTGCTCGGGAACTAGAGACCCAGTACTTC. This encodes CSARELETQYF. This chain links TRBV20-1 with TRBJ2-5; the D gene is possibly TRBD2 (5 bases). The CDR3 totals 11 residues. V was clipped by 5 bases and J by 4 bases, with 8 bases between them. CDR1 is DFQATT and CDR2 is SNEGSKA in the germline V gene (reference sequence).

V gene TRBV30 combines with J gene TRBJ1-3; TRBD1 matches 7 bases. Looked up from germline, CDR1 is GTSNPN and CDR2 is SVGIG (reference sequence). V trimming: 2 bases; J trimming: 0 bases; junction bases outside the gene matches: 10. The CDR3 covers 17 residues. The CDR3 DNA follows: TGTGCCTGGAGTTGGGGAGACAGGGTGAGCTCTGGAAACACCATATATTTT. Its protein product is CAWSWGDRVSSGNTIYF. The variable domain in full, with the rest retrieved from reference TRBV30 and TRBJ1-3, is SQTIHQWPATLVQPVGSPLSLECTVEGTSNPNLYWYRQAAGRGLQLLFYSVGIGQISSEVPQNLSASRPQDRQFILSSKKLLLSDSGFYLCAWSWGDRVSSGNTIYFGEGSWLTVV.

CDR3: CASSQVEVNYGYTF. CDR3 sequence (DNA): TGTGCCAGCAGCCAAGTGGAGGTAAACTATGGCTACACCTTC. The chain joins TRBV4-2 to TRBJ1-2, with D hard to call. This CDR3 has 14 residues. The V gene's germline CDR1 is LGHNA and CDR2 YNFKEQ. With 1 base removed from V and 2 bases from J, the gap between germline ends came to 8 bases.

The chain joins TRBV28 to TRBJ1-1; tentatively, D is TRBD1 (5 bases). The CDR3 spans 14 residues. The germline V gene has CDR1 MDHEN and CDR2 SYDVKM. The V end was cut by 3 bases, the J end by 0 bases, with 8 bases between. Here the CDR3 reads CASSFSGMNTEAFF. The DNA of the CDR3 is TGTGCCAGCAGTTTTTCAGGGATGAACACTGAAGCTTTCTTT.